Listed below are T cell receptor beta chains from one sample, sequenced in a study of vaccination effects on CD4 cells after COVID-19. Their cognate antigens are unknown. This table comes from immunoSEQ multiplex PCR, and its TCRdb copy is limited to in-frame clones, with some not included. The sample carries 50,000 to 60,000 clones, approximately 70% recorded once. Material: CD4+ T cells from PBMCs cultured with SARS-CoV-2 spike peptides, obtained before COVID-19 vaccination. These receptors were obtained from a human donor who received a COVID-19 vaccine. The CDR3 runs from the conserved cysteine through the conserved F or W. D genes are given only for firm matches. Where a row states a size, it is once, few, many or the class of an expanded clone; other rows omit it.

v_gene	abundance	j_gene	d_gene	CDR3aa	CDR3nt
TRBV5-5	.	TRBJ1-5	TRBD1	CASSWGTGRNQPQHF	TGTGCCAGCAGCTGGGGGACAGGGAGAAATCAGCCCCAGCATTTT
TRBV16	.	TRBJ1-1	.	CASSHRRSISTEAFF	TGTGCCAGCAGCCACCGCAGGTCAATTTCGACTGAAGCTTTCTTT
TRBV19	.	TRBJ1-2	TRBD1	CASRRTGGDGYTF	TGTGCCAGTAGGAGGACAGGTGGCGATGGCTACACCTTC
TRBV12-3/TRBV12-4	.	TRBJ1-1	.	CASSMNTEAFF	TGTGCCAGCAGTATGAACACTGAAGCTTTCTTT
TRBV7-2	.	TRBJ1-2	.	CASSLGTGDYGYTF	TGTGCCAGCAGCTTAGGGACGGGGGACTATGGCTACACCTTC
TRBV6-5	.	TRBJ2-7	.	CASSSIRDYEQYF	TGTGCCAGCAGTTCTATCAGAGACTACGAGCAGTACTTC
TRBV5-1	.	TRBJ1-5	.	CASSLDPGGGQPQHF	TGCGCCAGCAGCTTGGATCCCGGGGGCGGTCAGCCCCAGCATTTT
TRBV5-8	.	TRBJ1-2	.	CASSLGGRAYGYTF	TGTGCCAGCAGCTTGGGAGGGAGGGCCTATGGCTACACCTTC
TRBV6-1	.	TRBJ2-7	TRBD2	CASSDSGGKQYF	TGTGCCAGCAGTGATAGCGGGGGGAAGCAGTACTTC
TRBV9	few	TRBJ2-3	TRBD2	CASSVDWEGSTDTQYF	TGTGCCAGCAGCGTAGATTGGGAGGGCTCCACAGATACGCAGTATTTT
TRBV6-5	.	TRBJ1-1	.	CASSYDTGTEAFF	TGTGCCAGCAGTTACGACACAGGGACTGAAGCTTTCTTT
TRBV30	.	TRBJ2-2	.	CAWSVRGAGELFF	TGTGCCTGGAGTGTACGCGGGGCCGGGGAGCTGTTTTTT
TRBV3-1/TRBV3-2	few	TRBJ2-7	.	CASSRSSYEQYF	TGTGCCAGCAGCCGATCCTCCTACGAGCAGTACTTC
TRBV5-4	.	TRBJ1-1	.	CASSFAGRTEAFF	TGTGCCAGCAGCTTTGCGGGGCGCACTGAAGCTTTCTTT
TRBV19	.	TRBJ2-1	.	CASSLSANEQFF	TGTGCCAGTAGCCTCAGCGCCAATGAGCAGTTCTTC
TRBV4-2	.	TRBJ2-4	TRBD2	CASSPRGGVAKNIQYF	TGTGCCAGCAGCCCGCGGGGGGGGGTAGCCAAAAACATTCAGTACTTC
TRBV5-4	.	TRBJ1-1	.	CASSSGGPNTEAFF	TGTGCCAGCAGCTCCGGGGGCCCGAACACTGAAGCTTTCTTT
TRBV4-3	.	TRBJ2-1	.	CASSQDTASVSYNEQFF	TGCGCCAGCAGCCAAGATACCGCAAGTGTCTCCTACAATGAGCAGTTCTTC
TRBV5-1	many	TRBJ2-5	.	CASSRDSNQETQYF	TGCGCCAGCAGTCGAGACTCAAACCAAGAGACCCAGTACTTC
TRBV27	.	TRBJ1-1	TRBD1	CASSSRTGAQAFF	TGTGCCAGCAGTTCCCGGACAGGGGCACAAGCTTTCTTT
TRBV12-3/TRBV12-4	.	TRBJ1-3	.	CASRGVKGNTIYF	TGTGCCAGCAGGGGGGTGAAAGGAAACACCATATATTTT
TRBV25-1	few	TRBJ2-7	.	CASSRLYEQYF	TGTGCCAGCAGCAGGCTCTACGAGCAGTACTTC
TRBV18	.	TRBJ2-7	.	CASSPWSGYEQYF	TGTGCCAGCTCACCCTGGAGTGGCTACGAGCAGTACTTC
TRBV30	.	TRBJ2-7	TRBD2	CAWIPGLAGGTSYEQYF	TGTGCCTGGATCCCAGGGCTAGCGGGGGGTACATCCTACGAGCAGTACTTC
TRBV19	.	TRBJ2-3	TRBD1	CASTPFRGQNFGTQYF	TGTGCCAGTACTCCCTTTAGGGGGCAGAACTTTGGTACGCAGTATTTT
TRBV7-3	.	TRBJ2-3	TRBD2	CASSLVAGDTDTQYF	TGTGCCAGCAGCTTAGTAGCGGGGGACACAGATACGCAGTATTTT
TRBV30	few	TRBJ1-5	.	CAWSVGGSNQPQHF	TGTGCCTGGAGTGTAGGGGGGAGCAATCAGCCCCAGCATTTT
TRBV30	.	TRBJ2-7	.	CACRDRSYEQYF	TGTGCCTGCAGAGACAGATCCTACGAGCAGTACTTC
TRBV9	.	TRBJ1-1	.	CASSKTGNTEAFF	TGTGCCAGCAGCAAGACAGGGAACACTGAAGCTTTCTTT
TRBV27	.	TRBJ2-5	TRBD2	CASSLGLAGEETQYF	TGTGCCAGCAGTTTAGGACTAGCGGGAGAAGAGACCCAGTACTTC
TRBV5-1	.	TRBJ2-5	TRBD1	CASSLTGASGETQYF	TGCGCCAGCAGCTTGACAGGGGCGAGTGGGGAGACCCAGTACTTC
TRBV30	.	TRBJ1-3	TRBD1	CAWTSGGAAGNTIYF	TGTGCCTGGACGTCAGGGGGCGCGGCGGGAAACACCATATATTTT
TRBV20-1	once	TRBJ2-7	TRBD2	CSASDRLAGGPDEQYF	TGCAGTGCTAGTGACCGCCTCGCGGGAGGGCCGGACGAGCAGTACTTC
TRBV9	.	TRBJ1-5	.	CASSVGGVGGQPQHF	TGTGCCAGCAGCGTCGGAGGGGTAGGGGGTCAGCCCCAGCATTTT
TRBV19	.	TRBJ2-3	.	CASSIGSTDTQYF	TGTGCCAGTAGTATAGGCAGCACAGATACGCAGTATTTT
TRBV9	.	TRBJ1-4	TRBD1	CASSVLTGGNEKLFF	TGTGCCAGCAGCGTTCTGACAGGGGGTAATGAAAAACTGTTTTTT
TRBV6-5	.	TRBJ2-7	.	CASSYAPGLTYEQYF	TGTGCCAGCAGTTACGCCCCTGGACTAACCTACGAGCAGTACTTC
TRBV4-1	.	TRBJ2-3	.	CASSQEPSPRTDTQYF	TGCGCCAGCAGCCAAGAACCTAGCCCTCGCACAGATACGCAGTATTTT
TRBV3-1/TRBV3-2	once	TRBJ2-7	.	CASSQAPGKYEQYF	TGTGCCAGCAGCCAAGCTCCGGGGAAATACGAGCAGTACTTC
TRBV24-1	.	TRBJ1-2	.	CATRGGGEGYGYTF	TGTGCCACCAGGGGCGGGGGCGAAGGGTATGGCTACACCTTC
TRBV7-9	.	TRBJ1-3	.	CASSPGRDPGNTIYF	TGTGCCAGCAGCCCCGGTAGGGATCCTGGAAACACCATATATTTT
TRBV6-5	once	TRBJ2-3	TRBD2	CASSNSAGVGDTQYF	TGTGCCAGCAGTAACTCAGCGGGAGTAGGAGATACGCAGTATTTT
TRBV9	.	TRBJ2-3	TRBD2	CASSVGLAGRADTQYF	TGTGCCAGCAGCGTCGGACTAGCGGGTAGGGCAGATACGCAGTATTTT
TRBV20-1	few	TRBJ2-1	.	CSASPSERMRAGASSYNEQFF	TGCAGTGCTAGTCCCTCGGAGAGGATGCGCGCGGGGGCAAGCTCCTACAATGAGCAGTTCTTC
TRBV12-3/TRBV12-4	.	TRBJ2-5	.	CASSFGDQETQYF	TGTGCCAGCAGTTTCGGGGATCAAGAGACCCAGTACTTC
TRBV7-2	.	TRBJ2-5	.	CASSFLGRGRQETQYF	TGTGCCAGCAGCTTTCTAGGTAGGGGGAGACAAGAGACCCAGTACTTC
TRBV4-3	.	TRBJ2-5	.	CASSQGGALQETQYF	TGCGCCAGCAGCCAAGGGGGGGCTCTACAAGAGACCCAGTACTTC
TRBV12-5	.	TRBJ2-7	TRBD1	CASGLWDRGREQYF	TGTGCTAGTGGTTTATGGGACAGGGGGCGAGAGCAGTACTTC
TRBV5-4	.	TRBJ2-1	TRBD1	CASSPPGTGAYNEQFF	TGTGCCAGCAGCCCCCCCGGGACAGGGGCCTACAATGAGCAGTTCTTC
TRBV4-3	.	TRBJ1-1	.	CASSQEYGDTEAFF	TGCGCCAGCAGCCAAGAATACGGGGACACTGAAGCTTTCTTT
TRBV9	.	TRBJ2-2	TRBD2	CASSLAGRPNTGELFF	TGTGCCAGCAGCCTAGCGGGCAGACCGAACACCGGGGAGCTGTTTTTT
TRBV5-4	few	TRBJ1-1	.	CASSFEGRNTEAFF	TGTGCCAGCAGCTTCGAAGGGCGGAACACTGAAGCTTTCTTT